This T cell receptor beta chain was obtained from a study of brain T cells in children with intractable seizures. Notes on the study in general: Pre-surgery blood may have been undersampled, hiding some clones.

Generated by immunoSEQ multiplex PCR, the TCRdb table keeps only in-frame clones and is missing some. The table records fewer than 150,000 clones, 94% of them present only once. As to this clone: What it binds is unknown.

The sequenced cases were selected for having the highest brain T cell transcript signatures. Germline CDR1 LGHDT, CDR2 YNNKEL (reference sequence). The CDR3 has 14 amino acids. Trimming removed 4 bases at V and 5 bases at J, with 12 bases between. The receptor was isolated from a boy in the first two years of life with hemimegalencephaly and intractable seizures. The sequenced sample was peripheral blood, obtained at surgery. The J gene is TRBJ2-1, the V gene TRBV3-1 (or the pseudogene TRBV3-2), with D tentatively TRBD2 (6 bases). The CDR3, as DNA: TGTGCCAGCAGCCGACTAGGAGCGGACAATGAGCAGTTCTTC. Translating it yields CASSRLGADNEQFF.